The 19 T cell receptor beta chains presented below share a single source sample, sequenced in a study of blood T cell repertoires in COVID-19 (dated by TCRdb to about 2020). The library was produced with the immunoSEQ multiplex PCR assay. TCRdb took over this immuneACCESS table, retaining in-frame rearrangements with V and J assigned. Such tables are incomplete; in checked studies, under half of the missing clones stem from an unresolved V gene, and the remainder is unexplained. The sample table contains roughly 110,000 clones; only one count was recorded for approximately 88% of them. Approximately 6.2% of the sample is held by the ten biggest clonotypes. Sequencing input: peripheral blood. The receptors were gathered from a man between 45 and 60 years old with active or convalescent COVID-19.

The rearrangement joins TRBV19 to TRBJ2-4; 11 bases map to TRBD2. V lost 4 bases to trimming and J lost 6 bases; unmatched junction nucleotides: 5. The germline V gene has CDR1 LNHDA and CDR2 SQIVND (reference sequence). The CDR3 is 15 amino acids. CDR3 sequence: CASSSLAGGRNIQYF. CDR3 bases: TGTGCCAGTAGTAGCCTAGCGGGAGGACGAAACATTCAGTACTTC. Together with reference TRBV19 and TRBJ2-4, the CDR3 gives the full variable domain: DGGITQSPKYLFRKEGQNVTLSCEQNLNHDAMYWYRQDPGQGLRLIYYSQIVNDFQKGDIAEGYSVSREKKESFPLTVTSAQKNPTAFYLCASSSLAGGRNIQYFGAGTRLSVL.

The CDR3 DNA reads as TGTGCCTCCCAAAAGGCAGGCCTGAACACTGAAGCTTTCTTT. Its protein is CASQKAGLNTEAFF. This sequence joins TRBV10-3 and TRBJ1-1; no firm D call. This CDR3 is built from 14 residues. Trimming took 11 bases from V and 0 from J, leaving 16 bases between them. Germline V gives CDR1 ENHRY, CDR2 SYGVKD.

This clone has just a few counts. The chain uses TRBV3-1 (or the pseudogene TRBV3-2) and TRBJ2-6; D gene ambiguous. The CDR3 consists of 14 residues. V was trimmed by 5 bases and J by 1 base, leaving 6 bases between them. Per germline, CDR1 LGHDT and CDR2 YNNKEL (reference sequence). This chain's CDR3 is CASSEASGANVLTF. The CDR3 bases are TGTGCCAGCAGCGAAGCTTCTGGGGCCAACGTCCTGACTTTC.

V gene TRBV27 combines with J gene TRBJ2-3; 10 positions agree with TRBD1. From germline, CDR1 is MNHEY and CDR2 SMNVEV (reference sequence). With V trimmed by 3 bases and J by 4 bases, 4 bases remained unmatched. This CDR3 has 15 residues. CDR3: CASSLETGGSDTQYF. Written as DNA, the CDR3 is TGTGCCAGCAGTTTGGAGACAGGGGGCTCAGATACGCAGTATTTT.

This sequence joins TRBV28 and TRBJ2-1, with a weak D call TRBD1 (5 bases). The CDR3 length is 15 residues. Trimming shortened V by 5 bases and J by 3 bases, and 14 bases separated the two germline ends. Germline CDR1 reads MDHEN; CDR2 reads SYDVKM. The chain's CDR3 is CASSPRAAYYNEQFF. CDR3 coding DNA: TGTGCCAGCAGTCCCAGGGCGGCCTACTACAATGAGCAGTTCTTC.

V gene TRBV5-4 combines with J gene TRBJ2-7, with a weak D call TRBD1 (5 bases). The CDR3 covers 13 residues. The V end was cut by 5 bases, the J end by 3 bases, with 12 bases between. Germline V gene lookup returns CDR1 SGHNT and CDR2 YYREEE (reference sequence). The CDR3 sequence: CASSHYDSYEQYF. Written as DNA, the CDR3 is TGTGCCAGCAGTCATTACGACAGCTACGAGCAGTACTTC.

This chain joins TRBV7-8 and TRBJ1-5, with D possibly matching TRBD1 (5 bases). V was shortened by 1 base and J by 4 bases, with 11 bases between the two germline ends. The CDR3 contains 15 residues. Germline V lookup: CDR1 SGHVS, CDR2 FQNEAQ. This chain's CDR3 is CASSLDGGSNQPQHF. CDR3 DNA: TGTGCCAGCAGCTTAGATGGGGGGAGTAATCAGCCCCAGCATTTT.

The V gene is TRBV9, the J gene TRBJ2-2; 10 bases agree with TRBD1. The germline gives CDR1 SGDLS, CDR2 YYNGEE. Trimming at V came to 2 bases and at J to 7 bases, leaving 5 bases not matched to a gene. The CDR3 covers 15 residues. CDR3 nucleotides: TGTGCCAGCAGCGTGAGACAGGGGGCGGGCGGGGAGCTGTTTTTT. Translation: CASSVRQGAGGELFF. The full variable domain, rest sourced from reference TRBV9 and TRBJ2-2, is DSGVTQTPKHLITATGQRVTLRCSPRSGDLSVYWYQQSLDQGLQFLIQYYNGEERAKGNILERFSAQQFPDLHSELNLSSLELGDSALYFCASSVRQGAGGELFFGEGSRLTVL.

The chain couples TRBV23-1 to TRBJ2-7; D is uncertain. Being an ORF, TRBV23-1 has a function that is uncertain. The CDR3 loop spans 16 amino acids. V lost 4 bases and J 5 bases, leaving 21 bases between the germline ends. In DNA form, the CDR3 reads TGCGCCAGCAGTCCGAATCGTGGCAGTTTTCCTCACGAGCAGTACTTC. Protein: CASSPNRGSFPHEQYF.

The chain recombines TRBV28 with TRBJ1-2; no clear D gene. V dropped 5 bases and J dropped 5 bases, with 9 bases sitting between them. Germline CDR1 and CDR2: MDHEN and SYDVKM. The CDR3 is 12 amino acids. The CDR3 bases are TGTGCCAGCAGTGGCCGGGATTATGGCTACACCTTC. It translates to CASSGRDYGYTF.

The chain carries TRBV4-3 and TRBJ2-3, with 10 bases aligning to TRBD2. The CDR3 consists of 16 residues. Germline CDR1 and CDR2: LGHNA and YSLEER. J was trimmed by 3 bases and V by 4 bases; bases with no gene match: 7. The CDR3 loop is CASSLSSGRETDTQYF. The CDR3 DNA sequence: TGCGCCAGCAGCCTATCTAGCGGGAGAGAGACAGATACGCAGTATTTT.

This clone was recorded many times. The V call is TRBV4-2, the J call TRBJ1-5; D ambiguous. V shed 3 bases and J shed 0 bases, with 9 bases lying between them. The CDR3 is made up of 15 amino acids. Germline-derived CDR1 and CDR2 are LGHNA and YNFKEQ. CDR3 sequence (DNA): TGTGCCAGCAGCCACGCGGGAAATAGCAATCAGCCCCAGCATTTT. This sequence encodes CASSHAGNSNQPQHF.

The chain combines TRBV5-1 with TRBJ1-2; a weak D match, TRBD1 (5 bases). The CDR3 has 13 residues. V shed 2 bases and J shed 7 bases, with 12 bases lying between them. In germline, CDR1 is SGHRS, CDR2 YFSETQ. The CDR3, as DNA: TGCGCCAGCAGCTTCGGATTGACAGCTGGCTACACCTTC. Translating it yields CASSFGLTAGYTF.

This rearrangement joins TRBV29-1 to TRBJ2-1; a weak D match, TRBD1 (6 bases). Germline V gene data show CDR1 as SQVTM and CDR2 as ANQGSEA. CDR3 length: 13 amino acids. With 7 bases removed from V and 4 bases from J, the gap between germline ends came to 14 bases. In DNA, the CDR3 is TGCAGCGCAGAGACAGGTCGGTACAATGAGCAGTTCTTC. This translates into CSAETGRYNEQFF.

The rearrangement uses TRBV2 and TRBJ2-5, with 10 bases fitting TRBD2. Germline CDR1 SNHLY, CDR2 FYNNEI. The CDR3 sequence is 20 residues long. V shed 2 bases, J shed 0 bases, and the junction held 15 bases outside the gene matches. This CDR3 reads CASSESKLAGESLDQETQYF. The CDR3 DNA reads as TGTGCCAGCAGTGAATCGAAGCTAGCGGGAGAAAGTTTGGACCAAGAGACCCAGTACTTC.

This clone was counted a few times. CDR3 sequence reads: CASWGDSGHEQYF. CDR3 in DNA: TGTGCCAGCTGGGGGGACAGCGGCCACGAGCAGTACTTC. The chain carries TRBV2 and TRBJ2-7; D is possibly TRBD1 (7 bases). This CDR3 has 13 residues. The germline CDR1 and CDR2 sequences are SNHLY and FYNNEI. The V gene lost 8 bases and the J gene lost 5 bases, with 16 bases spanning the gap. Based on the CDR3 plus reference TRBV2 and TRBJ2-7, the full variable domain is EPEVTQTPSHQVTQMGQEVILRCVPISNHLYFYWYRQILGQKVEFLVSFYNNEISEKSEIFDDQFSVERPDGSNFTLKIRSTKLEDSAMYFCASWGDSGHEQYFGPGTRLTVT.

On this clone: Its ends do not fully match the called genes, so a read error is possible. This chain connects TRBV3-1 (or the pseudogene TRBV3-2) to TRBJ1-4; TRBD1 is a possible D gene (5 bases). Germline CDR1 and CDR2: LGHDT and YNNKEL (reference sequence). The CDR3 is made up of 11 amino acids. CDR3 sequence reads: CASSQAGLSVF. The CDR3 DNA reads as TGTGCCAGCAGCCAAGCAGGGCTGTCGGTTTTT.

This chain connects TRBV18 to TRBJ1-6; 11 bases fit TRBD1. This CDR3 spans 15 amino acids. The J segment lost 6 bases and the V segment lost 6 bases, leaving 4 bases of the junction unmatched. Germline V gene lookup returns CDR1 KGHSH and CDR2 LQKENI. As DNA, the CDR3 is TGTGCCAGCTCGCCCGGGACAGGGGGTAATTCACCCCTCCACTTT. As protein: CASSPGTGGNSPLHF.

This chain joins TRBV9 and TRBJ2-3; tentative D call: TRBD1 (5 bases). This CDR3 is 14 amino acids long. The V end lost 2 bases, the J end lost 2 bases, and 9 bases lay between the germline ends. In germline, CDR1 is SGDLS, CDR2 YYNGEE. The CDR3 reads CASSVTDFTDTQYF. The CDR3 DNA is TGTGCCAGCAGCGTGACAGATTTCACAGATACGCAGTATTTT.